A selection of T cell receptor beta chains follows, all from one sample in a study of blood T cell repertoires in COVID-19. The protocol was immunoSEQ multiplex PCR, while the TCRdb copy is restricted to in-frame clones and leaves out a portion. The repertoire holds 160,000 or so clones, with around nine tenths as singletons. Sequencing input: peripheral blood. Every receptor here comes from an older woman with COVID-19, enrolled during active disease. The CDR3 runs from the conserved cysteine through the conserved F or W. The order of the fields is CDR3 protein, CDR3 DNA, clone size, D gene, V gene, J gene. The D gene is left open where the match is weak. Clone size is shown for a subset of rows, as once, few, many or a class of expanded clone.

CATTHSAGDTEAFF	TGTGCCACCACACACTCAGCAGGGGATACTGAAGCTTTCTTT	-	-	TRBV15	TRBJ1-1
CASSVKSRMTDTQYF	TGTGCCAGCAGCGTAAAGTCTAGAATGACAGATACGCAGTATTTT	once	-	TRBV9	TRBJ2-3
CASSQATTIVTYEQYF	TGCGCCAGCAGCCAAGCAACGACAATTGTAACCTACGAGCAGTACTTC	-	-	TRBV5-1	TRBJ2-7
CASSPGNYGYTF	TGTGCCAGCAGTCCAGGGAACTATGGCTACACCTTC	-	-	TRBV6-5	TRBJ1-2
CASSRSTTGVLGYTF	TGTGCCAGCAGTAGGAGCACGACAGGGGTTTTAGGCTACACCTTC	-	TRBD1	TRBV28	TRBJ1-2
CASSQGTFTDTQYF	TGTGCCAGCAGCCAGGGGACTTTCACAGATACGCAGTATTTT	-	-	TRBV3-1/TRBV3-2	TRBJ2-3
CASSEGRRAGVFTEAFF	TGTGCCAGCAGTGAAGGCCGTAGGGCAGGGGTCTTCACTGAAGCTTTCTTT	-	-	TRBV6-1	TRBJ1-1
CASSTGTWPLYGYTF	TGTGCCAGCAGTACCGGGACATGGCCCCTCTATGGCTACACCTTC	-	-	TRBV6-5	TRBJ1-2
CASSAPTSGGAHEQYF	TGTGCCAGCTCAGCCCCTACAAGCGGGGGGGCCCACGAGCAGTACTTC	-	TRBD2	TRBV18	TRBJ2-7
CASSWGQGMEAFF	TGTGCCAGCAGCTGGGGACAGGGGATGGAAGCTTTCTTT	-	TRBD1	TRBV12-3/TRBV12-4	TRBJ1-1
CASKGGGTLQFSFF	TGTGCCAGTAAAGGCGGGGGGACTTTACAATTTTCGTTCTTC	-	TRBD2	TRBV11-2	TRBJ2-1
CAWSPGGRGEKLFF	TGTGCCTGGAGTCCCGGGGGGAGGGGCGAAAAACTGTTTTTT	-	-	TRBV30	TRBJ1-4
CASSLYRSYLDTIYF	TGTGCCAGCAGCTTATACAGGTCATACTTAGACACCATATATTTT	-	-	TRBV7-9	TRBJ1-3
CATSDPSLAGGLNEQFF	TGTGCCACCAGTGATCCCTCCTTAGCGGGGGGGCTTAATGAGCAGTTCTTC	-	TRBD2	TRBV24-1	TRBJ2-1
CSAGQGAYEKLFF	TGCAGCGCCGGACAGGGGGCCTACGAAAAACTGTTTTTT	-	TRBD1	TRBV29-1	TRBJ1-4
CASSVETGSGSPLHF	TGTGCCAGTAGTGTCGAGACAGGCTCGGGTTCACCCCTCCACTTT	-	-	TRBV19	TRBJ1-6
CSVEVQGSYEQYF	TGCAGCGTTGAGGTCCAGGGATCCTACGAGCAGTACTTC	-	-	TRBV29-1	TRBJ2-7
CASSSVDEQFF	TGTGCCAGCAGTTCAGTCGATGAGCAGTTCTTC	-	-	TRBV6-5	TRBJ2-1
CASSYPPRLAGNSYNEQFF	TGTGCCAGCAGTTACCCCCCCCGGCTAGCGGGTAACTCCTACAATGAGCAGTTCTTC	-	TRBD2	TRBV6-2/TRBV6-3	TRBJ2-1
CASGGQGATGELFF	TGTGCCAGCGGGGGACAGGGAGCCACCGGGGAGCTGTTTTTT	-	TRBD1	TRBV14	TRBJ2-2
CASSLTSGTAYNEQFF	TGTGCCAGCAGCTTAACCAGTGGGACAGCTTACAATGAGCAGTTCTTC	-	TRBD1	TRBV7-3	TRBJ2-1
CASSHGTGINEKLFF	TGTGCCAGCAGCCACGGGACAGGGATTAATGAAAAACTGTTTTTT	few	TRBD1	TRBV13	TRBJ1-4
CASSLGLAGDEQYF	TGTGCCAGCAGCTTAGGCCTAGCGGGGGACGAGCAGTACTTC	-	TRBD2	TRBV7-9	TRBJ2-7
CASIARDRDTGELFF	TGCGCCAGCATAGCGCGGGACCGAGACACCGGGGAGCTGTTTTTT	-	-	TRBV5-1	TRBJ2-2
CASSVDSLNEKLFF	TGTGCCAGCAGCGTGGACAGCCTTAATGAAAAACTGTTTTTT	-	-	TRBV5-8	TRBJ1-4
CASSESFMESYGYTF	TGCGCCAGCAGTGAGTCGTTCATGGAGTCCTATGGCTACACCTTC	-	-	TRBV10-2	TRBJ1-2
CASSTGQGVGELFF	TGCGCCAGCAGCACGGGACAGGGGGTCGGGGAGCTGTTTTTT	-	TRBD1	TRBV5-1	TRBJ2-2
CASSELQIEFF	TGTGCCAGCAGTGAACTCCAGATCGAGTTCTTC	-	-	TRBV2	TRBJ2-1
CASRPDSYNEKLFF	TGTGCCAGCAGGCCGGACAGCTATAATGAAAAACTGTTTTTT	few	-	TRBV2	TRBJ1-4
CASRPTQNTEAFF	TGTGCCAGCAGACCGACACAGAACACTGAAGCTTTCTTT	-	-	TRBV2	TRBJ1-1
CASSLWGTDGYTF	TGTGCCAGCAGTTTATGGGGGACAGATGGCTACACCTTC	-	TRBD1	TRBV28	TRBJ1-2
CASSYNAGARNNEQFF	TGTGCCAGCAGTTATAACGCAGGGGCCCGAAACAATGAGCAGTTCTTC	-	-	TRBV6-5	TRBJ2-1
CASSYLARDPYEQYF	TGCGCCAGCAGTTACCTAGCGAGAGATCCCTACGAGCAGTACTTC	-	-	TRBV4-1	TRBJ2-7
CASGSPTNYGYTF	TGTGCCAGCGGTTCCCCTACTAACTATGGCTACACCTTC	-	-	TRBV12-3/TRBV12-4	TRBJ1-2
CASSFFRLNTEAFF	TGTGCCAGCAGCTTTTTCAGGCTGAACACTGAAGCTTTCTTT	once	-	TRBV11-2	TRBJ1-1
CASSQDEFVSDGGGTDTQYF	TGCGCCAGCAGCCAAGATGAATTCGTTAGTGATGGGGGGGGCACAGATACGCAGTATTTT	-	TRBD2	TRBV4-1	TRBJ2-3
CASSLAGDNEQFF	TGTGCCAGCAGCTTGGCAGGGGACAATGAGCAGTTCTTC	-	-	TRBV5-6	TRBJ2-1
CASSYRVSGNTIYF	TGTGCCAGCAGTTACAGAGTCTCTGGAAACACCATATATTTT	-	-	TRBV7-9	TRBJ1-3
CASSYDRVGEKLFF	TGCGCCAGCAGCTATGACAGGGTGGGGGAAAAACTGTTTTTT	few	TRBD1	TRBV5-1	TRBJ1-4
CASSPTGGETTGELFF	TGTGCCAGCTCACCGACAGGGGGCGAGACCACCGGGGAGCTGTTTTTT	-	TRBD1	TRBV18	TRBJ2-2
CASRETSGGTERLYEQYF	TGCGCCAGCAGAGAGACTAGCGGGGGGACGGAAAGGCTCTACGAGCAGTACTTC	-	TRBD2	TRBV10-1	TRBJ2-7
CASSLGGRQGETQYF	TGCGCCAGCAGCTTGGGGGGGCGCCAAGGGGAGACCCAGTACTTC	-	-	TRBV5-1	TRBJ2-5
CAISESRPPIYTEAFF	TGTGCCATCAGTGAGTCGCGGCCCCCTATTTACACTGAAGCTTTCTTT	once	-	TRBV10-3	TRBJ1-1
CASSQVQAPYEQYF	TGTGCCAGCAGCCAAGTCCAGGCCCCCTACGAGCAGTACTTC	once	-	TRBV14	TRBJ2-7
CASSPQGTAAHEQYF	TGTGCCAGCAGTCCGCAAGGGACAGCCGCCCACGAGCAGTACTTC	-	TRBD1	TRBV28	TRBJ2-7
CASSQVAGETQYF	TGCGCCAGCAGCCAAGTTGCGGGGGAGACCCAGTACTTC	-	-	TRBV4-1	TRBJ2-5